This passage covers 10 T cell receptor beta chains from one sample sequenced in a study of T cell clonality in common variable immunodeficiency. TCRdb's table, derived via immunoSEQ multiplex PCR, lists solely in-frame clones and lacks some. This sample comprises some 43,000 clones, none seen once only. The sequenced sample was peripheral blood mononuclear cells. Every receptor here comes from a person aged 18 to 69 in good health.

This clone was recorded many times. The read halts 3 residues ahead of the CDR3 end, with the missing end drawn from the germline J gene. This sequence joins TRBV12-5 and TRBJ2-1, with 7 bases aligning to TRBD2. J gave up 8 bases and V 0 bases, and 16 bases lay outside the gene matches. CDR3 size: 18 residues. The germline gives CDR1 LGHNT, CDR2 FRNRAP. CDR3 residues: CASGLVLKLGGSSDEQFF. Partial CDR3 DNA: TGTGCTAGTGGTTTGGTACTGAAGCTGGGGGGGAGTTCGGATGAG. Full variable domain (outside the CDR3, taken from reference TRBV12-5 and TRBJ2-1): DARVTQTPRHKVTEMGQEVTMRCQPILGHNTVFWYRQTMMQGLELLAYFRNRAPLDDSGMPKDRFSAEMPDATLATLKIQPSEPRDSAVYFCASGLVLKLGGSSDEQFFGPGTRLTVL.

This clone was recorded many times. The read comes to an end 3 residues before the CDR3 does, leaving the germline J gene to fill in the end. At the DNA level, this CDR3 is encoded by other sequences in the same sample as well. This rearrangement joins TRBV7-2 to TRBJ2-7, with a possible D match to TRBD2 (8 bases). Deletions cut 3 bases from V and 0 bases from J, with 12 bases between. From germline, CDR1 is SGHTA and CDR2 FQGNSA. The CDR3 runs to 15 residues. CDR3 amino acids: CASSLTGTSSYEQYF. The CDR3 DNA, read in part, is TGTGCCAGCAGCTTGACAGGGACTAGCTCCTACGAG.

Ten or more counts support this clone. This CDR3 reads CASSEMSANYGYTF. The CDR3 bases that were read are TGTGCCAGCAGTGAGATGTCGGCTAACTATGGC. The chain joins TRBV6-1 to TRBJ1-2; unclear D gene. The read falls 3 residues short of the CDR3 end, and the missing part is taken from the germline J gene. The V gene lost 3 bases and the J gene lost 0 bases, with 8 bases spanning the gap. CDR1 is MNHNS and CDR2 is SASEGT in the germline V gene. The CDR3 sequence is 14 residues long.

This clone was recorded at least ten times. The read ends 3 residues early relative to the CDR3; the germline J gene fills the gap. The chain employs TRBV12-3 or TRBV12-4 and TRBJ2-7, with D perhaps matching TRBD1 (5 bases). V was clipped by 1 base and J by 3 bases, with 7 bases between them. The CDR3 extends over 13 amino acids. CDR3 protein: CASSLGQGYEQYF. The sequenced CDR3 bases are TGTGCCAGCAGTTTAGGCCAGGGCTACGAG.

This clone was seen many times. The read stops 3 residues short of the end of the CDR3; the missing end is completed from the germline J gene. V is TRBV30 and J is TRBJ2-2; TRBD2 matches 11 bases. This CDR3 comprises 19 residues. The V gene's germline CDR1 is GTSNPN and CDR2 SVGIG (reference sequence). V lost 2 bases to trimming and J lost 6 bases; unmatched junction nucleotides: 17. The CDR3 spells CAWSFLSLLAGGRSGELFF. The sequenced CDR3 bases are TGTGCCTGGAGTTTTCTCTCCTTGCTAGCGGGGGGCCGGTCCGGGGAG. The full variable domain, rest sourced from reference TRBV30 and TRBJ2-2, is SQTIHQWPATLVQPVGSPLSLECTVEGTSNPNLYWYRQAAGRGLQLLFYSVGIGQISSEVPQNLSASRPQDRQFILSSKKLLLSDSGFYLCAWSFLSLLAGGRSGELFFGEGSRLTVL.

This clone was observed at least ten times. The read falls 3 residues short of the CDR3 end, and the missing part is taken from the germline J gene. The J gene is TRBJ2-3, the V gene TRBV19; TRBD2 is a possible D gene (5 bases). Trimming removed 0 bases from V and 5 bases from J, with 6 bases in between. Germline CDR1 and CDR2: LNHDA and SQIVND (reference sequence). CDR3 length: 13 residues. The CDR3 loop is CASSIDRGDTQYF. The sequenced part of the CDR3 DNA is TGTGCCAGTAGTATAGATCGGGGAGATACG.

This clone was recorded at least ten times. The missing CDR3 end, 3 residues past where the read stops, is filled in from the germline J gene. This rearrangement joins TRBV5-6 to TRBJ1-2; maybe TRBD1 (6 bases). CDR3 length: 13 amino acids. Germline V CDR1 and CDR2: SGHDT, YYEEEE. The CDR3 loop is CASSLRTAGGYTF. CDR3 DNA, as far as it was read: TGTGCCAGCAGCTTGAGGACAGCGGGGGGC. Complete variable domain (other parts from reference TRBV5-6 and TRBJ1-2): DAGVTQSPTHLIKTRGQQVTLRCSPKSGHDTVSWYQQALGQGPQFIFQYYEEEERQRGNFPDRFSGHQFPNYSSELNVNALLLGDSALYLCASSLRTAGGYTFGSGTRLTVV.

This clone was counted ten times or more. The CDR3 end falls 3 residues outside the read, so it is completed with the germline J gene. V and J are TRBV7-2 and TRBJ2-7, with D maybe TRBD2 (6 bases). V was shortened by 3 bases and J by 4 bases, with 13 bases between the two germline ends. Germline CDR1 is SGHTA and CDR2 is FQGNSA. This CDR3 has 14 residues. CDR3 bases read: TGTGCCAGCAGCTTTCGGTCCGGGACTTACGAG. This gives the protein CASSFRSGTYE. The whole CDR3 protein is CASSFRSGTYEQYF.

This clone has a count of ten or more. The CDR3 end lies 3 residues beyond the end of the read and is filled in from the germline J gene. Other DNA variants within this sample encode the same CDR3. The V call is TRBV19, the J call TRBJ1-3, with 10 bases aligning to TRBD1. The germline gives CDR1 LNHDA, CDR2 SQIVND (reference sequence). V lost 3 bases, J lost 4 bases, and 3 bases stayed unmatched. The CDR3 contains 15 residues. CDR3 region: CASSMGTGAGNTIYF. Partial CDR3 DNA: TGTGCCAGTAGTATGGGGACAGGGGCCGGAAACACC.

Turning to this clone: This may stem from a read error, because a much larger clone lies one nucleotide away. Partial CDR3 DNA: TGTGCCAGCACTTCAGGGCAATCAAAAGGAGAGACG. Encoded protein: CASTSGQSKGET. The entire CDR3 is CASTSGQSKGETQYF. The rearrangement links TRBV7-8 to TRBJ2-3, with a possible D match to TRBD1 (5 bases). The CDR3 extends 3 residues past the end of the read, so its final part is completed from the germline J gene. This CDR3 contains 15 residues. The germline gives CDR1 SGHVS, CDR2 FQNEAQ. The entire variable domain, with the rest obtained from reference TRBV7-8 and TRBJ2-3, is as follows: GAGVSQSPRYKVAKRGQDVALRCDPISGHVSLFWYQQALGQGPEFLTYFQNEAQLDKSGLPSDRFFAERPEGSVSTLKIQRTQQEDSAVYLCASTSGQSKGETQYFGPGTRLTVL.